This T cell receptor (beta chain) appears in the sequencing data of a study of blood T cell repertoires in COVID-19. The CDR3 loop spans 15 amino acids. The V segment lost 4 bases and the J segment 5 bases; nucleotides outside the gene matches: 9. Germline CDR1 and CDR2: SGHRS and YFSETQ. Only in-frame clones appear in the TCRdb table, and some are missing; sequencing was by immunoSEQ multiplex PCR. This table holds about 190,000 clones, around 80% found once. J is TRBJ2-5 and V is TRBV5-1; 9 nucleotides agree with TRBD1. Specimen: peripheral blood. This TCR derives from a man between 50 and 59 years old who had recovered from COVID-19. Here the CDR3 reads CASSPGQGELETQYF. CDR3 in DNA: TGCGCCAGCAGCCCGGGACAGGGAGAGTTGGAGACCCAGTACTTC. The full variable domain, in which reference TRBV5-1 and TRBJ2-5 provide the parts outside the CDR3, is KAGVTQTPRYLIKTRGQQVTLSCSPISGHRSVSWYQQTPGQGLQFLFEYFSETQRNKGNFPGRFSGRQFSNSRSEMNVSTLELGDSALYLCASSPGQGELETQYFGPGTRLLVL.